One sample yielded the 27 T cell receptor beta chains listed below, sequenced in a study of beta chain features in type 1 diabetes. What was sequenced were expressed TCRB transcripts, since all of the isolated RNA had been reverse transcribed. Measured with immunoSEQ multiplex PCR; TCRdb has only the in-frame clones, and not every one. Of some 150,000 clones listed, roughly 50% are singletons. What was sequenced was Tregs from blood. The receptors were sampled from a man between 18 and 35 years old in good health.

This clone occurred a few times. The chain combines TRBV9 with TRBJ2-1; the match to TRBD1 covers 9 bases. CDR3 length: 15 residues. Germline V gene sequence: CDR1 SGDLS, CDR2 YYNGEE. V was pared by 3 bases and J by 5 bases, with 6 bases of the junction left unmatched. The CDR3 coding sequence is TGTGCCAGCAGCGCACCGGGACAGGGTCACAATGAGCAGTTCTTC. Residues: CASSAPGQGHNEQFF.

The V call is TRBV10-3, the J call TRBJ1-2; D is unclear. The CDR3 has 14 amino acids. The V end was cut by 1 base, the J end by 5 bases, with 11 bases between. Per germline, CDR1 ENHRY and CDR2 SYGVKD. CDR3 in amino acids: CAISEWETGYGYTF. The DNA of the CDR3 is TGTGCCATCAGTGAGTGGGAGACCGGATATGGCTACACCTTC.

The V and J genes are TRBV28 and TRBJ2-7; 16 bases are shared with TRBD2. The CDR3 extends over 17 amino acids. Germline CDR1 reads MDHEN; CDR2 reads SYDVKM. V gave up 4 bases and J gave up 2 bases; unmatched junction bases: 5. CDR3 amino acids: CASSSPGLAGGPYEQYF. The CDR3 nucleotides read TGTGCCAGCAGTTCCCCGGGACTAGCGGGAGGGCCCTACGAGCAGTACTTC. Full variable domain (missing parts from reference TRBV28 and TRBJ2-7): DVKVTQSSRYLVKRTGEKVFLECVQDMDHENMFWYRQDPGLGLRLIYFSYDVKMKEKGDIPEGYSVSREKKERFSLILESASTNQTSMYLCASSSPGLAGGPYEQYFGPGTRLTVT.

The rearrangement links TRBV5-1 to TRBJ1-1, with D maybe TRBD1 (5 bases). Per the germline V gene, CDR1 is SGHRS and CDR2 is YFSETQ. The ends were cut back, 5 bases at V and 4 bases at J, with 12 bases in the middle. The length of the CDR3 is 13 residues. CDR3 protein: CASRSDSSTEAFF. CDR3 bases: TGCGCCAGCAGATCCGACAGTTCCACTGAAGCTTTCTTT.

This clone was detected a few times. The chain combines TRBV7-2 with TRBJ1-5, with a possible D match to TRBD1 (5 bases). CDR3 length: 14 residues. The germline CDR1 and CDR2 sequences are SGHTA and FQGNSA. Trimming took off 5 bases at V and 11 bases at J, with 19 bases between the two ends. The CDR3 DNA sequence: TGTGCCAGCAGCCGAGCCGGGGACTCCAGGACCCAGCATTTT. Its protein product is CASSRAGDSRTQHF.

The chain carries TRBV29-1 and TRBJ2-2; TRBD1 matches at 8 bases. After removal of 4 bases from V and 7 bases from J, the junction contained 8 bases not matched to a gene. CDR1 and CDR2 from the germline V gene are SQVTM and ANQGSEA. The CDR3 sequence is 14 residues long. CDR3: CSVGTGSYYGELFF. The CDR3 bases are TGCAGCGTTGGGACAGGGTCCTACTACGGGGAGCTGTTTTTT.

V and J are TRBV18 and TRBJ1-5; D might be TRBD1 (6 bases). Germline V gene lookup returns CDR1 KGHSH and CDR2 LQKENI. The CDR3 consists of 14 residues. Trimming left V 3 bases short and J 3 bases short, with 9 bases between. The CDR3 DNA sequence: TGTGCCAGCTCACCCGGGACACTCAATCAGCCCCAGCATTTT. It is translated as CASSPGTLNQPQHF.

CDR3 DNA: TGTGCCAGCAATCTAGCAGCCTACAATGAGCAGTTCTTC. This gives the protein CASNLAAYNEQFF. V and J are TRBV28 and TRBJ2-1; tentatively, D is TRBD2 (5 bases). Germline assignment: CDR1 MDHEN and CDR2 SYDVKM. CDR3 length equals 13 residues. Trimming removed 7 bases from V and 2 bases from J, with 9 bases in between.

This clone has more than one count but fewer than ten. The chain links TRBV2 to TRBJ2-5, with D possibly matching TRBD2 (5 bases). This CDR3 has 14 residues. The V gene's germline CDR1 is SNHLY and CDR2 FYNNEI. Trimming took 6 bases from V and 11 from J, leaving 22 bases between them. The CDR3: CASRDDYPLDEQYF. DNA for the CDR3: TGTGCCAGCAGAGACGACTACCCCCTCGATGAGCAGTACTTC.

A word on this clone: In the same sample, other DNA sequences code for this CDR3. The CDR3 nucleotides are TGCGCCAGCAGCTTGGCCGCAGATACGCAGTATTTT. This gives the protein CASSLAADTQYF. The chain uses TRBV5-1 and TRBJ2-3; D gene unclear. Germline assignment: CDR1 SGHRS and CDR2 YFSETQ. This CDR3 spans 12 amino acids. Trimming left V 0 bases short and J 4 bases short, with 3 bases between.

This chain links TRBV7-2 with TRBJ1-2, with D possibly matching TRBD1 (6 bases). This CDR3 is 13 amino acids long. CDR1 is SGHTA, CDR2 FQGNSA, per germline. Trimming took off 1 base at V and 7 bases at J, with 10 bases between the two ends. The CDR3: CASSLDRVGGYTF. CDR3 DNA sequence: TGTGCCAGCAGCTTAGACAGGGTGGGTGGCTACACCTTC.

J is TRBJ2-7 and V is TRBV28; D might be TRBD2 (5 bases). CDR1 MDHEN and CDR2 SYDVKM come from the germline V gene. The V end was cut by 1 base, the J end by 0 bases, with 10 bases between. The CDR3 spans 15 residues. The CDR3 sequence: CASSLSAGNSYEQYF. The CDR3 bases are TGTGCCAGCAGTTTATCTGCCGGGAACTCCTACGAGCAGTACTTC.

The V call is TRBV2, the J call TRBJ1-6; 9 bases are a match to TRBD1. After removal of 6 bases from V and 9 bases from J, the junction contained 6 bases not matched to a gene. The V gene's germline CDR1 is SNHLY and CDR2 FYNNEI. CDR3 length: 14 amino acids. The CDR3 reads CASRGGTGTSPLHF. The CDR3 DNA reads TGTGCCAGCAGGGGAGGGACAGGGACTTCACCCCTCCACTTT.

The rearrangement links TRBV5-4 to TRBJ2-7; D gene unclear. The V end was cut by 4 bases, the J end by 2 bases, with 13 bases between. The CDR3 is 14 residues long. The germline CDR1 and CDR2 sequences are SGHNT and YYREEE (reference sequence). The CDR3 here is CASSLGGSPYEQYF. For the CDR3, the DNA is TGTGCCAGCAGCCTCGGCGGCTCCCCCTACGAGCAGTACTTC.

This clone came up once. The V and J genes are TRBV7-2 and TRBJ2-5, with D possibly being TRBD2 (5 bases). Germline V lookup: CDR1 SGHTA, CDR2 FQGNSA. Trimming stripped 7 bases from V and 5 bases from J, with 17 bases between. CDR3 length: 14 amino acids. CDR3 nucleotide sequence: TGTGCCAGCACCCTCCACGGGGTGAAGGAGACCCAGTACTTC. Translating gives CASTLHGVKETQYF.

The count of this clone is one. V and J are TRBV28 and TRBJ2-7, with TRBD2 matching 13 bases. Germline CDR1 is MDHEN and CDR2 is SYDVKM. The CDR3 is made up of 19 amino acids. V was pared by 5 bases and J by 3 bases, with 16 bases of the junction left unmatched. The CDR3 DNA sequence: TGTGCCAGCAGTCCAGCCCGGACTAGCGGGAGTACTGGTGGCTACGAGCAGTACTTC. Amino acid sequence: CASSPARTSGSTGGYEQYF.

This clone was seen a few times. The chain couples TRBV5-1 to TRBJ2-5; the D gene is possibly TRBD2 (6 bases). Germline-derived CDR1 and CDR2 are SGHRS and YFSETQ. The V end lost 1 base, the J end lost 0 bases, and 13 bases lay between the germline ends. The CDR3 sequence is 16 residues long. The CDR3 coding sequence is TGCGCCAGCAGCTTGATGCCGCGGGAACACCAAGAGACCCAGTACTTC. It yields the protein CASSLMPREHQETQYF.

This chain connects TRBV10-3 to TRBJ1-2, with TRBD1 matching 8 bases. J lost 1 base, V lost 6 bases, and 10 bases had no gene match. Per germline, CDR1 ENHRY and CDR2 SYGVKD. The CDR3 covers 16 residues. The CDR3 coding sequence is TGTGCCATCAGGGCCAACCCGGGACAGGATAACTATGGCTACACCTTC. The encoded protein is CAIRANPGQDNYGYTF.

This clone was detected a few times. The rearrangement joins TRBV5-1 to TRBJ2-7, with 8 bases that match TRBD1. CDR1 SGHRS and CDR2 YFSETQ come from the germline V gene. This CDR3 has 15 residues. V was clipped by 0 bases and J by 4 bases; unmatched bases: 6. The CDR3 here is CASSLVAGGRYEQYF. CDR3 bases: TGCGCCAGCAGCTTGGTAGCAGGGGGCAGGTACGAGCAGTACTTC.

This clone was observed a few times. CDR3 protein: CASSVAWEQYF. In DNA, the CDR3 is TGTGCCAGCAGCGTAGCTTGGGAGCAGTACTTC. The rearrangement uses TRBV6-1 and TRBJ2-7; D unresolved. Germline CDR1 MNHNS, CDR2 SASEGT. V lost 6 bases, J lost 7 bases, and 10 bases lay in between. The CDR3 extends over 11 amino acids.

This chain uses TRBV7-2 with TRBJ2-7, with D possibly TRBD1 on 5 matching bases. Trimming took 1 base from V and 0 from J, leaving 10 bases between them. This CDR3 region has 15 residues. Germline values: CDR1 SGHTA, CDR2 FQGNSA. CDR3 DNA sequence: TGTGCCAGCAGCTTAGTCACAGGCCCCTCCTACGAGCAGTACTTC. Its translation is CASSLVTGPSYEQYF.

The V and J genes are TRBV4-3 and TRBJ2-3; 9 bases match TRBD2. V dropped 4 bases and J dropped 6; count of bases not matched to a gene: 17. CDR1 LGHNA and CDR2 YSLEER come from the germline V gene. This CDR3 region has 18 residues. The CDR3 region is CASSLTPGGRALGDTQYF. The CDR3 DNA is TGCGCCAGCAGCCTTACGCCCGGCGGGAGGGCCCTAGGGGATACGCAGTATTTT.

This rearrangement joins TRBV7-2 to TRBJ1-2; D call uncertain. The CDR3 has 14 residues. CDR1 is SGHTA and CDR2 is FQGNSA in the germline V gene. Trimming pared 2 bases from V and 2 bases from J, leaving 9 bases between. CDR3 bases: TGTGCCAGCAGCTTATCGGGAACGAACTATGGCTACACCTTC. It is translated as CASSLSGTNYGYTF.

V usage is TRBV28 and J usage is TRBJ1-4; 8 bases agree with TRBD1. The CDR3 extends over 16 amino acids. The V gene's germline CDR1 is MDHEN and CDR2 SYDVKM. Losses at the gene ends were 3 bases for V and 4 bases for J; bases not matched to a gene: 7. The CDR3 nucleotides are TGTGCCAGCAGTTTCTTTTGGACAGGGAGTAATGAAAAACTGTTTTTT. It specifies CASSFFWTGSNEKLFF.

The J gene is TRBJ2-7, the V gene TRBV7-9; 12 bases fit TRBD1. V was clipped by 4 bases and J by 7 bases; unmatched bases: 8. Per the germline V gene, CDR1 is SEHNR and CDR2 is FQNEAQ (reference sequence). The CDR3 has 15 amino acids. Written as DNA, the CDR3 is TGTGCCAGCAGCTCACCGGGACAGGGGGCGGGTGAGCAGTACTTC. Its translation is CASSSPGQGAGEQYF.

The V and J genes are TRBV5-1 and TRBJ2-5, with 8 bases lining up with TRBD2. The CDR3 loop spans 16 amino acids. The germline CDR1 and CDR2 sequences are SGHRS and YFSETQ. Trimming cost V 1 base and J 4 bases; bases outside gene matches: 9. The DNA for the CDR3 is TGCGCCAGCAGCTTGTCGTCGGGAGGGCCGGGAGAGACCCAGTACTTC. Amino acids: CASSLSSGGPGETQYF.

This clone was counted only a few times. The chain is built from TRBV30 and TRBJ2-1; D not resolved. CDR3 length equals 14 residues. With 4 bases removed from V and 7 bases from J, the gap between germline ends came to 17 bases. Germline CDR1 is GTSNPN and CDR2 is SVGIG (reference sequence). The CDR3 DNA follows: TGTGCCTGGACCTGGTTAGGCAGGTTGAATGAGCAGTTCTTC. As protein: CAWTWLGRLNEQFF.